This T cell receptor (beta chain) originates from a study of early T cells in non-severe SARS-CoV-2 infection. Study as a whole: Sequencing of unsorted whole blood was done on bulk RNA, leaving chains unpaired. Study conclusions and caveats: Private and CD4 specificities were missed by VDJdb matching, which favored anti-spike CD8 responses.

Unique molecular identifiers were attached to individual cDNA molecules. Each CDR3 protein gets one entry after TCRdb re-called the 5' RACE reads with MiXCR. The data contain around 58,000 distinct CDR3 sequences, 7.7% of them seen just once; the ten biggest clones take up about 10%. As regards this clonotype: Its specificity is not known.

V was cut by 6 bases and J by 2 bases, with 14 bases left in between. Germline values: CDR1 SGHAT, CDR2 FQNNGV. The CDR3 totals 14 residues. This receptor was obtained from an adult who was a healthcare worker with PCR-confirmed SARS-CoV-2 infection or an uninfected control (not recorded which). The sample was whole blood, taken at baseline. The chain is built from TRBV11-2 and TRBJ2-7; D is uncertain. The CDR3 DNA reads TGTGCCAGCAGTATAAAGACCGGACCCTACGAGCAGTACTTC. It translates to CASSIKTGPYEQYF. Together with reference TRBV11-2 and TRBJ2-7, the CDR3 gives the full variable domain: EAGVAQSPRYKIIEKRQSVAFWCNPISGHATLYWYQQILGQGPKLLIQFQNNGVVDDSQLPKDRFSAERLKGVDSTLKIQPAKLEDSAVYLCASSIKTGPYEQYFGPGTRLTVT.